This entry lists 32 T cell receptor beta chains sequenced from one sample in a study of T cell responses to AZD1222 COVID-19 vaccine. The table came from immunoSEQ multiplex PCR; TCRdb's copy has only in-frame clones and leaves some out. The sample has approximately 110,000 clones, 88% seen once. Specimen: peripheral blood, collected on day 0 of AZD1222 vaccination. The receptors were gathered from an adult in good health.

This clone appeared a single time. V usage is TRBV19 and J usage is TRBJ2-1; D not resolved. Trimming stripped 3 bases from V and 4 bases from J, with 7 bases between. There are 13 residues in the CDR3. Germline V gives CDR1 LNHDA, CDR2 SQIVND (reference sequence). The CDR3 spells CASSILLYNEQFF. CDR3 sequence (DNA): TGTGCCAGTAGTATCTTACTATACAATGAGCAGTTCTTC.

The chain recombines TRBV19 with TRBJ1-5; 9 bases are shared with TRBD1. The CDR3 has 16 residues. Germline V gives CDR1 LNHDA, CDR2 SQIVND (reference sequence). The trim removed 5 bases at V and 2 bases at J, leaving 7 bases unmatched. This CDR3 reads CASSPDRGIGNQPQHF. For the CDR3, the DNA is TGTGCCAGTAGTCCAGACAGGGGGATTGGCAATCAGCCCCAGCATTTT.

The rearrangement uses TRBV11-3 and TRBJ2-1; maybe TRBD2 (7 bases). The CDR3 sequence is 15 residues long. Germline CDR1 reads SGHNT; CDR2 reads YENEEA. V shed 3 bases and J shed 6 bases, with 15 bases lying between them. The CDR3: CASSFGGPVGNEQFF. The DNA of the CDR3 is TGTGCCAGCAGCTTCGGGGGGCCGGTTGGCAATGAGCAGTTCTTC.

The chain carries TRBV28 and TRBJ2-3, with 10 bases identical to TRBD2. V was pared by 1 base and J by 5 bases, with 6 bases of the junction left unmatched. Germline V CDR1 and CDR2: MDHEN, SYDVKM. The CDR3 is 16 amino acids. CDR3 in amino acids: CASSLSGAGGQDTQYF. The DNA for the CDR3 is TGTGCCAGCAGTTTATCAGGAGCGGGAGGGCAAGATACGCAGTATTTT.

The chain is built from TRBV7-2 and TRBJ2-1; 13 nucleotides align to TRBD2. After removal of 5 bases from V and 8 bases from J, the junction contained 6 bases not matched to a gene. There are 15 residues in the CDR3. Germline assignment: CDR1 SGHTA and CDR2 FQGNSA. The CDR3 sequence: CASSLWTSGSYEQFF. CDR3 bases: TGTGCCAGCAGCCTTTGGACTAGCGGGAGCTATGAGCAGTTCTTC. Variable domain in full (rest from reference TRBV7-2 and TRBJ2-1): GAGVSQSPSNKVTEKGKDVELRCDPISGHTALYWYRQSLGQGLEFLIYFQGNSAPDKSGLPSDRFSAERTGGSVSTLTIQRTQQEDSAVYLCASSLWTSGSYEQFFGPGTRLTVL.

V gene TRBV30 combines with J gene TRBJ2-5; perhaps TRBD2 as D (6 bases). Germline CDR1 GTSNPN, CDR2 SVGIG (reference sequence). The CDR3 runs to 13 residues. The V end was cut by 4 bases, the J end by 3 bases, with 12 bases between. CDR3 DNA sequence: TGTGCCTGGACGCCCGGGGGTAAAGAGACCCAGTACTTC. Its translation: CAWTPGGKETQYF.

This clone has a handful of counts. The CDR3 is CASSLFGGPAYEQYF. The CDR3 bases are TGTGCCAGCAGCTTATTCGGGGGGCCGGCGTACGAGCAGTACTTC. The chain is built from TRBV11-2 and TRBJ2-7; TRBD2 is a possible D gene (7 bases). Germline CDR1 and CDR2: SGHAT and FQNNGV. Trimming took 2 bases from V and 4 from J, leaving 15 bases between them. The CDR3 is 15 residues long.

This chain links TRBV7-3 with TRBJ2-2; D ambiguous. The CDR3 consists of 14 residues. V gave up 3 bases and J gave up 4 bases, with 9 bases separating them. From germline, CDR1 is SGHTA and CDR2 FQGTGA. CDR3 nucleotides: TGTGCCAGCAGCTTTTCCGCAGTCACCGGGGAGCTGTTTTTT. This gives the protein CASSFSAVTGELFF.

This sequence joins TRBV27 and TRBJ2-1; D is undetermined. This CDR3 comprises 13 residues. The V gene lost 3 bases and the J gene lost 2 bases, with 5 bases spanning the gap. In germline, CDR1 is MNHEY, CDR2 SMNVEV (reference sequence). The CDR3 DNA follows: TGTGCCAGCAGTTTTTTCCCCTACAATGAGCAGTTCTTC. It yields the protein CASSFFPYNEQFF.

The V and J genes are TRBV6-5 and TRBJ2-7; TRBD2 matches 11 bases. The germline V gene has CDR1 MNHEY and CDR2 SVGAGI. V shed 0 bases, J shed 4 bases, and the junction held 2 bases outside the gene matches. The CDR3 loop spans 15 amino acids. In nucleotides, the CDR3 is TGTGCCAGCAGTTACTCACTAGCGGGAGCTTACGAGCAGTACTTC. Its protein product is CASSYSLAGAYEQYF.

This sequence joins TRBV27 and TRBJ1-2; D not resolved. The CDR3 runs to 14 residues. V lost 3 bases and J lost 4, with 12 bases in between. Per germline, CDR1 MNHEY and CDR2 SMNVEV (reference sequence). CDR3 in DNA: TGTGCCAGCAGTTTTAACCGGGAAGGCTATGGCTACACCTTC. Translating gives CASSFNREGYGYTF.

The chain has TRBV7-9 and TRBJ2-3; D perhaps matches TRBD2 (6 bases). Trimming shortened V by 5 bases and J by 3 bases, and 18 bases separated the two germline ends. The V gene's germline CDR1 is SEHNR and CDR2 FQNEAQ (reference sequence). The CDR3 covers 16 residues. The CDR3 DNA follows: TGTGCCAGCAGCCCCTGGGGACTTCTAAGTACAGATACGCAGTATTTT. Protein product: CASSPWGLLSTDTQYF. Looking up the rest from reference TRBV7-9 and TRBJ2-3 gives the full variable domain: DTGVSQNPRHKITKRGQNVTFRCDPISEHNRLYWYRQTLGQGPEFLTYFQNEAQLEKSRLLSDRFSAERPKGSFSTLEIQRTEQGDSAMYLCASSPWGLLSTDTQYFGPGTRLTVL.

The chain recombines TRBV7-9 with TRBJ2-2; maybe TRBD2 (6 bases). Deletions cut 0 bases from V and 5 bases from J, with 7 bases between. Germline CDR1 reads SEHNR; CDR2 reads FQNEAQ (reference sequence). The CDR3 is 14 residues long. DNA for the CDR3: TGTGCCAGCAGCTTAGCGGGAGGAACCGGGGAGCTGTTTTTT. It specifies CASSLAGGTGELFF. The full variable domain, its missing parts supplied by reference TRBV7-9 and TRBJ2-2, is DTGVSQNPRHKITKRGQNVTFRCDPISEHNRLYWYRQTLGQGPEFLTYFQNEAQLEKSRLLSDRFSAERPKGSFSTLEIQRTEQGDSAMYLCASSLAGGTGELFFGEGSRLTVL.

The genes are TRBV2 and TRBJ2-7, with D possibly matching TRBD1 (6 bases). Germline values: CDR1 SNHLY, CDR2 FYNNEI. This CDR3 has 15 amino acids. Trimming shortened V by 0 bases and J by 3 bases, and 12 bases separated the two germline ends. CDR3 in amino acids: CASSEAGVGGYEQYF. In nucleotides, the CDR3 is TGTGCCAGCAGTGAAGCGGGGGTAGGGGGCTACGAGCAGTACTTC.

The CDR3 DNA is TGCGCCAGCAGCCAAGATTTGGGGGCGAGGGAGCTGTTTTTT. Its protein is CASSQDLGARELFF. This rearrangement joins TRBV4-1 to TRBJ2-2; perhaps TRBD1 as D (6 bases). V lost 0 bases and J 9 bases, leaving 11 bases between the germline ends. The germline V gene has CDR1 MGHRA and CDR2 YSYEKL. CDR3 length: 14 amino acids.

This clone was seen only once. The chain combines TRBV7-8 with TRBJ2-5; TRBD1 matches at 8 bases. V was clipped by 5 bases and J by 4 bases; unmatched bases: 9. The length of the CDR3 is 15 residues. Germline V gene data show CDR1 as SGHVS and CDR2 as FQNEAQ. CDR3 protein: CASSLQQGGRETQYF. In DNA, the CDR3 is TGTGCCAGCAGCCTACAACAGGGGGGCCGAGAGACCCAGTACTTC.

The chain carries TRBV5-3 and TRBJ2-5; D remains ambiguous. TRBV5-3 is known as an ORF, though its function is uncertain. The V gene lost 4 bases and the J gene lost 5 bases, with 15 bases spanning the gap. The CDR3 is 14 residues long. The CDR3 DNA sequence: TGTGCCAGAAGCCCGGAGTTTCCCAGGGAGACCCAGTACTTC. It specifies CARSPEFPRETQYF.

J is TRBJ2-5 and V is TRBV7-9; the match to TRBD2 covers 12 bases. The CDR3 extends over 17 amino acids. Germline V gives CDR1 SEHNR, CDR2 FQNEAQ (reference sequence). J was trimmed by 3 bases and V by 6 bases; bases with no gene match: 11. CDR3 nucleotides: TGTGCCAGCAGTCAGGCCCCACTAGCGGGAGGCGAAGAGACCCAGTACTTC. This translates into CASSQAPLAGGEETQYF.

V is TRBV11-2 and J is TRBJ1-2; 9 bases are a match to TRBD1. Per the germline V gene, CDR1 is SGHAT and CDR2 is FQNNGV. The CDR3 length is 15 residues. Trimming took 5 bases from V and 5 from J; bases not matched to a gene: 9. In DNA form, the CDR3 reads TGTGCCAGCAGCCATGGACAGGGGCACAATTATGGCTACACCTTC. Protein product: CASSHGQGHNYGYTF. The full variable domain, rest sourced from reference TRBV11-2 and TRBJ1-2, is EAGVAQSPRYKIIEKRQSVAFWCNPISGHATLYWYQQILGQGPKLLIQFQNNGVVDDSQLPKDRFSAERLKGVDSTLKIQPAKLEDSAVYLCASSHGQGHNYGYTFGSGTRLTVV.

This rearrangement joins TRBV27 to TRBJ2-7; 12 bases fit TRBD2. The V gene end was trimmed by 5 bases and the J gene end by 5 bases; junction bases not matched to a gene: 10. Per germline, CDR1 MNHEY and CDR2 SMNVEV (reference sequence). This CDR3 is built from 16 residues. This CDR3 is CASSDGLAGRLDEQYF. CDR3 sequence (DNA): TGTGCCAGCAGTGACGGACTAGCGGGAAGGTTGGACGAGCAGTACTTC.

The chain is built from TRBV18 and TRBJ2-1; 13 positions agree with TRBD2. Losses at the gene ends were 3 bases for V and 1 base for J; bases not matched to a gene: 12. This CDR3 spans 20 amino acids. Germline CDR1 and CDR2: KGHSH and LQKENI. The DNA for the CDR3 is TGTGCCAGCTCACCCGCGGGCTGGACTAGCGGGAGATCATCCTACAATGAGCAGTTCTTC. Amino acids: CASSPAGWTSGRSSYNEQFF.

V and J are TRBV5-4 and TRBJ1-6, with unresolved D. This CDR3 contains 14 residues. Germline V gene data show CDR1 as SGHNT and CDR2 as YYREEE (reference sequence). Trimming left V 0 bases short and J 4 bases short, with 5 bases between. CDR3 sequence: CASSLGQYNSPLHF. CDR3 nucleotide sequence: TGTGCCAGCAGCTTGGGACAATATAATTCACCCCTCCACTTT.

This chain links TRBV11-2 with TRBJ2-1, with 10 bases lining up with TRBD2. The germline gives CDR1 SGHAT, CDR2 FQNNGV. This CDR3 is built from 15 residues. Trimming took 1 base from V and 6 from J; bases not matched to a gene: 3. The DNA of the CDR3 is TGTGCCAGCAGCTTAGGAGCGGGAGGGGCCAATGAGCAGTTCTTC. It translates to CASSLGAGGANEQFF.

The chain uses TRBV5-1 and TRBJ2-3, with 12 nucleotides matching TRBD2. The V gene end was trimmed by 3 bases and the J gene end by 3 bases; junction bases not matched to a gene: 5. The germline V gene has CDR1 SGHRS and CDR2 YFSETQ. The CDR3 runs to 16 residues. For the CDR3, the DNA is TGCGCCAGCAGCTCCGGACTAGCGGGATCGACAGATACGCAGTATTTT. Protein sequence: CASSSGLAGSTDTQYF.

The chain links TRBV7-8 to TRBJ2-1; 7 nucleotides agree with TRBD1. Germline CDR1 reads SGHVS; CDR2 reads FQNEAQ. The CDR3 runs 16 residues. The V gene end was trimmed by 1 base and the J gene end by 2 bases; junction bases not matched to a gene: 5. CDR3 protein: CASSLGGQGAYNEQFF. DNA for the CDR3: TGTGCCAGCAGCTTAGGGGGGCAGGGGGCCTACAATGAGCAGTTCTTC.

The rearrangement links TRBV6-2 or TRBV6-3 to TRBJ2-3; D ambiguous. V lost 4 bases to trimming and J lost 8 bases, with 16 bases between them. CDR3 length: 14 amino acids. CDR1 is MNHEY, CDR2 SVGEGT, per germline. The CDR3 spells CASSFSKVSLTQYF. The CDR3, as DNA: TGTGCCAGCAGTTTCTCTAAAGTCTCGCTTACGCAGTATTTT.

A single count supports this clone. The chain couples TRBV2 to TRBJ1-4; 9 bases are a match to TRBD1. CDR1 is SNHLY, CDR2 FYNNEI, per germline. The V gene end was trimmed by 10 bases and the J gene end by 3 bases; junction bases not matched to a gene: 9. The CDR3 consists of 15 residues. The CDR3 coding sequence is TGTGCCACCGATCGGGGACAGGGACCTAATGAAAAACTGTTTTTT. Its translation is CATDRGQGPNEKLFF.

The chain has TRBV28 and TRBJ1-2, with D possibly matching TRBD1 (5 bases). This CDR3 spans 15 amino acids. The germline gives CDR1 MDHEN, CDR2 SYDVKM. Trimming stripped 10 bases from V and 3 bases from J, with 21 bases between. The CDR3 sequence: CAIGRGDAKDYGYTF. In DNA form, the CDR3 reads TGTGCCATCGGACGGGGGGACGCTAAGGACTATGGCTACACCTTC.

V is TRBV3-1 (or the pseudogene TRBV3-2) and J is TRBJ2-5; 7 bases agree with TRBD1. This CDR3 is built from 16 residues. The germline gives CDR1 LGHDT, CDR2 YNNKEL (reference sequence). The trim removed 3 bases at V and 5 bases at J, leaving 12 bases unmatched. Written as DNA, the CDR3 is TGTGCCAGCAGCCACGTTGACAGGGCGGGTGGTGAGACCCAGTACTTC. Amino acid sequence: CASSHVDRAGGETQYF.

The CDR3 bases are TGTGCCAGCAGTTACTCACTAGCGGGCGACTACGAGCAGTACTTC. Translating gives CASSYSLAGDYEQYF. The chain combines TRBV6-5 with TRBJ2-7, with 9 bases matching TRBD2. Trimming at V came to 0 bases and at J to 3 bases, leaving 3 bases not matched to a gene. This CDR3 is built from 15 residues. Germline V gene data show CDR1 as MNHEY and CDR2 as SVGAGI.

The rearrangement links TRBV6-1 to TRBJ1-5, with D maybe TRBD1 (5 bases). The germline gives CDR1 MNHNS, CDR2 SASEGT. The CDR3 totals 16 residues. V shed 0 bases and J shed 6 bases, with 15 bases lying between them. The CDR3: CASSEAGARVGQPQHF. DNA of the CDR3: TGTGCCAGCAGTGAAGCGGGAGCCAGGGTGGGTCAGCCCCAGCATTTT.

The J gene is TRBJ1-4, the V gene TRBV15, with D perhaps TRBD1 (6 bases). Per the germline V gene, CDR1 is LNHNV and CDR2 is YYDKDF (reference sequence). Between the trimmed V and J ends, which lost 5 bases and 3 bases, there was a span of 13 bases. CDR3 length: 15 residues. The CDR3 sequence is CATSFRTDSNEKLFF. DNA for the CDR3: TGTGCCACCAGCTTCAGGACAGACTCTAATGAAAAACTGTTTTTT.